Each of the 24 T cell receptor beta chains below was sequenced from the same sample in a study of PD-1 blockade in classical Hodgkin lymphoma. This table comes from immunoSEQ multiplex PCR, and its TCRdb copy is limited to in-frame clones, with some not included. The sample shows 100,000 or so clones, under 95% of them seen only once. The time point was: cycle 4 day 1 (C4D1), after six to seven weeks of nivolumab. All the patients suffered relapse after autologous stem cell transplantation, and brentuximab vedotin exposure differed. Sequencing was performed on peripheral blood mononuclear cells (PBMCs), taken before the fourth cycle of nivolumab. Every receptor here comes from a human donor with classical Hodgkin lymphoma.

V usage is TRBV10-3 and J usage is TRBJ2-1, with D possibly matching TRBD2 (7 bases). Trimming removed 7 bases at V and 4 bases at J, with 11 bases between. Per the germline V gene, CDR1 is ENHRY and CDR2 is SYGVKD. The CDR3 covers 13 residues. CDR3 residues: CAITGGAYNEQFF. The CDR3 region has the DNA TGTGCCATCACTGGGGGGGCTTACAATGAGCAGTTCTTC.

The chain's CDR3 is CASSNRMAGAGELFF. The CDR3 DNA reads as TGTGCCAGCAGCAATAGGATGGCCGGGGCCGGGGAGCTGTTTTTT. The chain is built from TRBV28 and TRBJ2-2, with TRBD2 as a possible D gene (5 bases). Germline loops: CDR1 MDHEN, CDR2 SYDVKM. Trimming pared 6 bases from V and 6 bases from J, leaving 17 bases between. The CDR3 is 15 amino acids.

The chain combines TRBV6-5 with TRBJ1-5; D is unclear. Germline values: CDR1 MNHEY, CDR2 SVGAGI. The CDR3 spans 13 residues. Trimming pared 4 bases from V and 6 bases from J, leaving 10 bases between. The CDR3: CASSFDVSQPQHF. The CDR3 nucleotides are TGTGCCAGCAGTTTTGACGTGTCTCAGCCCCAGCATTTT.

As DNA, the CDR3 is TGTGCCAGCAGCTCCCGGACAGGGGGGGATGGCTACACCTTC. It codes for CASSSRTGGDGYTF. V and J are TRBV9 and TRBJ1-2, with 10 bases identical to TRBD1. The J segment lost 6 bases and the V segment lost 4 bases, leaving 6 bases of the junction unmatched. The CDR3 is 14 residues long. CDR1 is SGDLS and CDR2 is YYNGEE in the germline V gene. The full variable domain, with the rest looked up from reference TRBV9 and TRBJ1-2, is DSGVTQTPKHLITATGQRVTLRCSPRSGDLSVYWYQQSLDQGLQFLIQYYNGEERAKGNILERFSAQQFPDLHSELNLSSLELGDSALYFCASSSRTGGDGYTFGSGTRLTVV.

This chain joins TRBV11-1 and TRBJ2-7; 10 bases line up with TRBD2. This CDR3 has 19 amino acids. CDR1 is SGHAT and CDR2 is FQDESV in the germline V gene (reference sequence). The V and J ends lost 6 bases and 5 bases, in that order; junction bases with no gene match: 22. CDR3 bases: TGTGCCAGCAGTCGTGGTGGAGGCAGGGGGCTAGCGGGGGCCGACGAGCAGTACTTC. Its protein is CASSRGGGRGLAGADEQYF. The full variable domain, with the rest looked up from reference TRBV11-1 and TRBJ2-7, is EAEVAQSPRYKITEKSQAVAFWCDPISGHATLYWYRQILGQGPELLVQFQDESVVDDSQLPKDRFSAERLKGVDSTLKIQPAELGDSAMYLCASSRGGGRGLAGADEQYFGPGTRLTVT.

J is TRBJ2-7 and V is TRBV6-5; TRBD2 agrees at 9 bases. Germline trimming cut 8 bases from V and 5 bases from J; bases unmatched to any gene: 7. Germline CDR1 is MNHEY and CDR2 is SVGAGI. There are 13 residues in the CDR3. For the CDR3, the DNA is TGTGCCAGCTCTAGACTAGCGGAGGACGAGCAGTACTTC. It is translated as CASSRLAEDEQYF.

This clone was detected once. The chain is built from TRBV7-9 and TRBJ1-1; no clear D. CDR1 and CDR2 from the germline V gene are SEHNR and FQNEAQ (reference sequence). The length of the CDR3 is 18 residues. V lost 3 bases, J lost 4 bases, and 24 bases lay in between. CDR3: CASSLFPSLGRKSTEAFF. The CDR3 nucleotides read TGTGCCAGCAGCTTGTTCCCGTCCTTGGGGAGGAAATCCACTGAAGCTTTCTTT.

The genes are TRBV5-8 and TRBJ2-3; TRBD2 aligns across 15 bases. Germline values: CDR1 SGHTS, CDR2 YDEGEE. This CDR3 region has 16 residues. V gave up 4 bases and J gave up 3 bases; unmatched junction bases: 3. The CDR3 coding sequence is TGTGCCAGCAGCCCCGGGACTAGCGGGAGGACAGATACGCAGTATTTT. Translating it yields CASSPGTSGRTDTQYF.

CDR3 amino acids: CASRSTGIYGYTF. The CDR3 coding sequence is TGTGCCAGCAGATCCACAGGGATCTATGGCTACACCTTC. The genes are TRBV27 and TRBJ1-2; perhaps TRBD1 as D (6 bases). V was trimmed by 6 bases and J by 4 bases, leaving 12 bases between them. Per the germline V gene, CDR1 is MNHEY and CDR2 is SMNVEV (reference sequence). The CDR3 contains 13 residues.

V and J are TRBV5-1 and TRBJ1-3; D not resolved. Per germline, CDR1 SGHRS and CDR2 YFSETQ. V was cut by 7 bases and J by 0 bases, with 8 bases left in between. The CDR3 runs to 13 residues. CDR3 region: CASRPFSGNTIYF. CDR3 DNA: TGCGCCAGCCGGCCTTTCTCTGGAAACACCATATATTTT.

This chain uses TRBV15 with TRBJ1-2; 8 bases are shared with TRBD1. The V and J ends lost 0 bases and 6 bases, in that order; junction bases with no gene match: 6. The CDR3 has 15 amino acids. Germline CDR1 and CDR2: LNHNV and YYDKDF (reference sequence). CDR3 sequence reads: CATSRDSAGGDGYTF. Written as DNA, the CDR3 is TGTGCCACCAGCAGAGATTCGGCAGGGGGCGATGGCTACACCTTC.

This clone has only a few counts. CDR3 sequence: CACSEGTEAFF. The CDR3 DNA reads TGTGCCTGTAGCGAGGGCACTGAAGCTTTCTTT. J is TRBJ1-1 and V is TRBV30; D is undetermined. Germline V gene sequence: CDR1 GTSNPN, CDR2 SVGIG (reference sequence). V was pared by 6 bases and J by 4 bases, with 9 bases between. CDR3 length equals 11 residues.

This rearrangement joins TRBV4-1 to TRBJ1-2; 7 nucleotides align to TRBD1. The CDR3 runs 19 residues. V shed 2 bases, J shed 1 base, and the junction held 16 bases outside the gene matches. Germline V gene lookup returns CDR1 MGHRA and CDR2 YSYEKL. The CDR3 region is CASSQREISWDSNNYGYTF. The CDR3 nucleotides are TGCGCCAGCAGCCAAAGGGAGATATCATGGGACAGCAATAACTATGGCTACACCTTC.

The CDR3 nucleotides read TGTGCCAGCAGCTTGGACAGGGGGCTACGAGCAGTATACTTC. This gives the protein CASSLDRGLRAVYF. The gene calls are TRBV5-4 and TRBJ2-7, with 9 bases matching TRBD1. CDR1 is SGHNT and CDR2 is YYREEE in the germline V gene (reference sequence). This CDR3 spans 14 amino acids. V gave up 0 bases and J gave up 13 bases; unmatched junction bases: 11. Combining the CDR3 with reference TRBV5-4 and TRBJ2-7 gives the whole variable domain ETGVTQSPTHLIKTRGQQVTLRCSSQSGHNTVSWYQQALGQGPQFIFQYYREEENGRGNFPPRFSGLQFPNYSSELNVNALELDDSALYLCASSLDRGLRAVYFGPGTRLTVT.

This clone showed up just a few times. V gene TRBV29-1 combines with J gene TRBJ1-1, with a tentative D call TRBD1 (6 bases). There are 14 residues in the CDR3. CDR1 is SQVTM, CDR2 ANQGSEA, per germline. V was pared by 7 bases and J by 5 bases, with 20 bases between. In DNA form, the CDR3 reads TGCAGCGGACAAGCCTCAGGGGTTGCTACTGAAGCTTTCTTT. It is translated as CSGQASGVATEAFF.

The V and J genes are TRBV5-1 and TRBJ2-3; D is undetermined. CDR3 length equals 15 residues. V was shortened by 4 bases and J by 0 bases, with 12 bases between the two germline ends. In germline, CDR1 is SGHRS, CDR2 YFSETQ. CDR3 bases: TGCGCCAGCAGCAATGACACTACTAGCACAGATACGCAGTATTTT. Translating it yields CASSNDTTSTDTQYF.

The chain recombines TRBV30 with TRBJ2-6; D uncertain. The germline CDR1 and CDR2 sequences are GTSNPN and SVGIG (reference sequence). The CDR3 loop spans 15 amino acids. Trimming removed 4 bases at V and 0 bases at J, with 10 bases between. CDR3 nucleotides: TGTGCCTGGATGAGTCGAAACTCTGGGGCCAACGTCCTGACTTTC. Amino acids: CAWMSRNSGANVLTF.

The gene calls are TRBV18 and TRBJ2-5; weak D call: TRBD1 (6 bases). The V end lost 4 bases, the J end lost 1 base, and 13 bases lay between the germline ends. The germline V gene has CDR1 KGHSH and CDR2 LQKENI. The CDR3 extends over 15 amino acids. CDR3 sequence (DNA): TGTGCCAGCTCACTAACAGGGAAATTCCAAGAGACCCAGTACTTC. This encodes CASSLTGKFQETQYF.

The chain links TRBV6-5 to TRBJ1-1; D remains unclear. The CDR3 extends over 16 amino acids. The V gene's germline CDR1 is MNHEY and CDR2 SVGAGI. V lost 4 bases and J lost 4, with 19 bases in between. CDR3 coding DNA: TGTGCCAGCAGTTCTTGGGATCTGGGCAGTCGCACTGAAGCTTTCTTT. Protein: CASSSWDLGSRTEAFF.

This chain links TRBV27 with TRBJ1-1; maybe TRBD1 (6 bases). From germline, CDR1 is MNHEY and CDR2 SMNVEV (reference sequence). CDR3 size: 15 residues. Trimming shortened V by 0 bases and J by 3 bases, and 11 bases separated the two germline ends. The CDR3 loop is CASSLSGQGYTEAFF. CDR3 nucleotides: TGTGCCAGCAGTTTATCGGGTCAGGGGTACACTGAAGCTTTCTTT.

This clone was counted a single time. J is TRBJ2-3 and V is TRBV14, with a weak D call TRBD2 (6 bases). This CDR3 comprises 14 residues. The V and J ends lost 1 base and 9 bases respectively, with 14 bases between them. Per the germline V gene, CDR1 is SGHDN and CDR2 is FVKESK. CDR3 protein: CASSQAGVEGTQYF. The CDR3 DNA follows: TGTGCCAGCAGCCAAGCGGGGGTTGAAGGCACGCAGTATTTT.

The V and J genes are TRBV7-2 and TRBJ2-5; D could derive from TRBD1 or TRBD2 (7 bases each). CDR3 length: 16 amino acids. CDR1 SGHTA and CDR2 FQGNSA come from the germline V gene. V was clipped by 5 bases and J by 6 bases, with 22 bases between them. The DNA of the CDR3 is TGTGCCAGCAGCGGCAGGGGGGGCGGGAGAATCCAGACCCAGTACTTC. Its protein product is CASSGRGGGRIQTQYF.

The chain uses TRBV28 and TRBJ1-1; tentative D call: TRBD1 (5 bases). The CDR3 has 15 amino acids. V lost 5 bases and J 0 bases, leaving 13 bases between the germline ends. Germline V CDR1 and CDR2: MDHEN, SYDVKM. The CDR3 DNA reads TGTGCCAGCAGTAAACTGACAGCTATGAACACTGAAGCTTTCTTT. This gives the protein CASSKLTAMNTEAFF.

This clone was found once. CDR3 region: CASLRGRSETQYF. The CDR3 nucleotides are TGTGCCAGCCTCCGCGGGAGGTCAGAGACCCAGTACTTC. The chain has TRBV6-1 and TRBJ2-5; 8 bases map to TRBD2. The length of the CDR3 is 13 residues. The junction had 6 bases not matched to a gene; V was cut back by 8 bases and J by 4 bases. Germline V gene lookup returns CDR1 MNHNS and CDR2 SASEGT.